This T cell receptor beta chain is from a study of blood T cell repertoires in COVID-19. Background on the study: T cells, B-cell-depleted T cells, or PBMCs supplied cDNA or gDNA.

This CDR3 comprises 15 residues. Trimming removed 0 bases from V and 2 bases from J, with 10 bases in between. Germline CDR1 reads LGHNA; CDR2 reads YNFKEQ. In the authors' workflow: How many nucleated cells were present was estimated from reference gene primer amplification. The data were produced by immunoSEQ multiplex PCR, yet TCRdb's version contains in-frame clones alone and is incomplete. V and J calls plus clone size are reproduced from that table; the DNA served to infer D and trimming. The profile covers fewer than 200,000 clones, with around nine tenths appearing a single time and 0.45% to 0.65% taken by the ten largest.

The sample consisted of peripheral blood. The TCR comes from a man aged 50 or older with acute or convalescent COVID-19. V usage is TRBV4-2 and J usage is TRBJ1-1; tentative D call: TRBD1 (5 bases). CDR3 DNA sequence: TGTGCCAGCAGCCAAGATTGGGGGGGAAACACTGAAGCTTTCTTT. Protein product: CASSQDWGGNTEAFF.